These 8 T cell receptor beta chains originate from one sample sequenced in a study of T-cell reconstitution after alpha-beta-depleted transplantation in children. As it was prepared, the TCRbeta library received unique molecular identifiers. MiXCR, applied by TCRdb to the PCR reads, yields one record per CDR3 protein. The sample records about 980,000 distinct CDR3 sequences, 25% to 30% being singletons. The specimen was PBMCs, mostly from graft donor cells, collected 360 days after TCRalphabeta/CD19-depleted stem cell transplant. The receptors derive from a boy younger than two who had a stem cell transplant for SCID, so the T cells may come from the graft donor.

This chain uses TRBV12-3 or TRBV12-4 with TRBJ1-5; TRBD1 matches at 9 bases. The CDR3 runs to 16 residues. Losses at the gene ends were 6 bases for V and 2 bases for J; bases not matched to a gene: 8. CDR3: CASSWGQGARNQPQHF. Here the CDR3 DNA reads TGTGCCAGCAGCTGGGGACAGGGCGCTCGCAATCAGCCCCAGCATTTT.

This clonotype was detected only a few times. V usage is TRBV12-3 or TRBV12-4 and J usage is TRBJ2-3; D gene ambiguous. The CDR3 consists of 15 residues. The V gene lost 6 bases and the J gene lost 1 base, with 14 bases spanning the gap. In nucleotides, the CDR3 is TGTGCCAGCAGCCCAGGAAGGGTTCGCACAGATACGCAGTATTTT. Its translation is CASSPGRVRTDTQYF.

V is TRBV4-2 and J is TRBJ2-1; possibly TRBD1 for D (5 bases). The V gene lost 0 bases and the J gene lost 6 bases, with 12 bases spanning the gap. Germline V gene lookup returns CDR1 LGHNA and CDR2 YNFKEQ. The CDR3 length is 15 residues. CDR3 coding DNA: TGTGCCAGCAGCCAAGAGGGGCCTCTGAGCAATGAGCAGTTCTTC. It codes for CASSQEGPLSNEQFF.

V is TRBV20-1 and J is TRBJ2-2; D gene uncertain. The CDR3 totals 13 residues. Per the germline V gene, CDR1 is DFQATT and CDR2 is SNEGSKA (reference sequence). Trimming took off 3 bases at V and 6 bases at J, with 11 bases between the two ends. CDR3 bases: TGCAGTGCTAGGACCCTAGGCGCCGGGGAGCTGTTTTTT. It specifies CSARTLGAGELFF.

This clonotype was seen more than once but under ten times. The V call is TRBV7-8, the J call TRBJ2-1; 12 bases are shared with TRBD2. This CDR3 contains 17 residues. From germline, CDR1 is SGHVS and CDR2 FQNEAQ. V lost 5 bases and J lost 5; bases outside the gene matches: 10. CDR3 DNA sequence: TGTGCCAGCAGCGGAGGACTAGCGGGGAGATTTCACAATGAGCAGTTCTTC. It codes for CASSGGLAGRFHNEQFF.

V is TRBV12-3 or TRBV12-4 and J is TRBJ1-1; 8 nucleotides match TRBD1. Germline trimming cut 5 bases from V and 5 bases from J; bases unmatched to any gene: 7. The CDR3 runs 14 residues. CDR3 coding DNA: TGTGCCAGCAGTCACTCGACAGGGGCGACTGAAGCTTTCTTT. Translation gives CASSHSTGATEAFF.

The chain employs TRBV7-9 and TRBJ1-1, with D possibly matching TRBD1 (5 bases). The CDR3 consists of 15 residues. V was clipped by 2 bases and J by 0 bases, with 10 bases between them. The germline V gene has CDR1 SEHNR and CDR2 FQNEAQ (reference sequence). The CDR3 DNA sequence: TGTGCCAGCAGCTTATTTTGGGACGTGAACACTGAAGCTTTCTTT. It translates to CASSLFWDVNTEAFF.

The rearrangement joins TRBV7-2 to TRBJ2-3, with D tentatively TRBD1 (5 bases). Germline values: CDR1 SGHTA, CDR2 FQGNSA. Trimming took off 4 bases at V and 6 bases at J, with 14 bases between the two ends. The CDR3 has 14 residues. For the CDR3, the DNA is TGTGCCAGCAGCTCCCAGACCAGGGCCGATACGCAGTATTTT. Translated: CASSSQTRADTQYF.